This T cell receptor beta chain was documented in a study of cytomegalovirus exposure and HLA in healthy donors. About this clone: The antigen is not known.

PCR employed 60 Vbeta and 13 Jbeta primers. Profiling relied on immunoSEQ multiplex PCR, and the TCRdb table lists in-frame clones only, not all of them. The data show 100,000 to 150,000 clones, with 80% to 85% seen just once and roughly 1.2% held by the top ten. Study-wide points: DRB1 showed the most TCR associations and HLA-C the fewest in a later analysis, as rates varied by HLA locus. It was around 160 TCR beta chains that were listed as cytomegalovirus-associated.

Healthy bone marrow donors made up the cohort. The CDR3 runs to 12 residues. Germline values: CDR1 SGHTA, CDR2 FQGNSA. With 2 bases clipped from V and 9 bases from J, the junction kept 0 bases outside the gene matches. The chain recombines TRBV7-2 with TRBJ2-7; TRBD2 matches 11 bases. The TCR sequence derives from a boy aged 5-17 years in good health and CMV-seronegative. Sequencing used PBMCs. The CDR3 spells CASSLTSGGQYF. CDR3 DNA sequence: TGTGCCAGCAGCTTAACTAGCGGGGGGCAGTACTTC.